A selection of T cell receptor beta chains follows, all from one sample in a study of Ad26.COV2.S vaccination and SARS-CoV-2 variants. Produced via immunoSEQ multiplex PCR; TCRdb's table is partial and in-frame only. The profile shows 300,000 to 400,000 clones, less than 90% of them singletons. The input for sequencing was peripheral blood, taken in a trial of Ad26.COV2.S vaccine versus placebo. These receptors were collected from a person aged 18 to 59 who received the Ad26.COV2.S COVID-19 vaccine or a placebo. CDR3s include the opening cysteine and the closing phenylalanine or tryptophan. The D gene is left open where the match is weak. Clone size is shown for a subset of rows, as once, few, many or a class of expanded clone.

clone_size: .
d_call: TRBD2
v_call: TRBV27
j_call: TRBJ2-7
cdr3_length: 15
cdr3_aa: CASSLGTSGPYEQYF
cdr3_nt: TGTGCCAGCAGTTTAGGGACTAGCGGCCCCTACGAGCAGTACTTC

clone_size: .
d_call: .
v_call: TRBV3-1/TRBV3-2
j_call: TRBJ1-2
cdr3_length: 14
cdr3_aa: CASSPPGTRRGYTF
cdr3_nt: TGTGCCAGCAGTCCTCCCGGGACCAGACGTGGCTACACCTTC

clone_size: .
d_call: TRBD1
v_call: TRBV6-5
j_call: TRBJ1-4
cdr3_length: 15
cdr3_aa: CASSPQGAKNEKLFF
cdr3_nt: TGTGCCAGCAGTCCTCAGGGGGCGAAGAATGAAAAACTGTTTTTT

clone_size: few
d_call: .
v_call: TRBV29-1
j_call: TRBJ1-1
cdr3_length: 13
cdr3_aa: CSATGHLNTEAFF
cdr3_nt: TGCAGCGCTACAGGACACCTGAACACTGAAGCTTTCTTT

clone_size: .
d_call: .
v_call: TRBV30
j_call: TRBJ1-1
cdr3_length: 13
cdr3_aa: CAWSVRFDTEAFF
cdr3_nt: TGTGCCTGGAGTGTAAGGTTCGACACTGAAGCTTTCTTT

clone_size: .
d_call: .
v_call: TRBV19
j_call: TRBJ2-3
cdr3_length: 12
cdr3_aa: CASTGHTDTQYF
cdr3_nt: TGTGCCAGTACGGGGCACACAGATACGCAGTATTTT

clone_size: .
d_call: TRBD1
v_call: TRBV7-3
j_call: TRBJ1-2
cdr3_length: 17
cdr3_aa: CASSLPSGQGAFSGYTF
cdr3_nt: TGTGCCAGCAGCTTACCCTCCGGCCAGGGGGCGTTCTCTGGCTACACCTTC

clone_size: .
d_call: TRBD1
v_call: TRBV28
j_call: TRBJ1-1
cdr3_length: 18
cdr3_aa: CASSHQGAGVFVNTEAFF
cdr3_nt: TGTGCCAGCAGTCACCAGGGGGCTGGCGTCTTTGTGAACACTGAAGCTTTCTTT

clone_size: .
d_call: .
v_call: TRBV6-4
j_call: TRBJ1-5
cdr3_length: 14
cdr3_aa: CASSDSFVSQPQHF
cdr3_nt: TGTGCCAGCAGTGACTCGTTCGTGAGTCAGCCCCAGCATTTT

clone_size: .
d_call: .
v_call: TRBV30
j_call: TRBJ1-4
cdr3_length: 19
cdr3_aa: CAWSVLGGRAQATNEKLFF
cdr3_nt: TGTGCCTGGAGTGTACTCGGGGGGAGGGCGCAAGCAACTAATGAAAAACTGTTTTTT

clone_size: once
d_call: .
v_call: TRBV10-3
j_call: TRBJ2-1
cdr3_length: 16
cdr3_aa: CAISEQQGRVYNEQFF
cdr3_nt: TGTGCCATCAGTGAGCAACAGGGGAGGGTCTACAATGAGCAGTTCTTC

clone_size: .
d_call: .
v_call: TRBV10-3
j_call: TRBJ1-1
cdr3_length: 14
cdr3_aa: CAISEGVSGTEAFF
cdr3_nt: TGTGCCATCAGTGAAGGGGTATCGGGCACTGAAGCTTTCTTT

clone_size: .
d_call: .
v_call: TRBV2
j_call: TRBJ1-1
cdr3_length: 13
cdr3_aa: CASRKDDPDEAFF
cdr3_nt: TGTGCCAGCAGGAAGGACGACCCGGACGAAGCTTTCTTT

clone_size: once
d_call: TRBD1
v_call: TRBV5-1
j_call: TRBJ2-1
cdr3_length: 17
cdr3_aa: CASSLVGQVVSYNEQFF
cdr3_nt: TGCGCCAGCAGCTTGGTGGGACAGGTGGTCTCCTACAATGAGCAGTTCTTC

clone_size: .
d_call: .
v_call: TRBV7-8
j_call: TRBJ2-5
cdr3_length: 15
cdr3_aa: CASSREGGLGETQYF
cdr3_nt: TGTGCCAGCAGCCGAGAGGGGGGGCTCGGGGAGACCCAGTACTTC

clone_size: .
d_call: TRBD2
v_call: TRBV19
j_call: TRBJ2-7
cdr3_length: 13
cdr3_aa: CASTASGSYEQYF
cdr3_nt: TGTGCCAGTACGGCTAGCGGGAGCTACGAGCAGTACTTC

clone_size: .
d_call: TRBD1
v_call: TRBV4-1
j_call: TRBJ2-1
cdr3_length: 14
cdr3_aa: CASSQQDRAFEQFF
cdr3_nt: TGCGCCAGCAGCCAGCAGGACAGGGCATTCGAGCAGTTCTTC

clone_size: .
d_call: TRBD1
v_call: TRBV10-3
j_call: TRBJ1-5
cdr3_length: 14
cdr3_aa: CAIRGTGDNQPQHF
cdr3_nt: TGTGCCATCAGGGGGACAGGGGACAATCAGCCCCAGCATTTT

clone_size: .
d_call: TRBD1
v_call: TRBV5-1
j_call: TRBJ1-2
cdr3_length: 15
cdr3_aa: CASSSGTGEFYGYTF
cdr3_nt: TGCGCCAGCAGTTCCGGGACAGGGGAATTTTATGGCTACACCTTC

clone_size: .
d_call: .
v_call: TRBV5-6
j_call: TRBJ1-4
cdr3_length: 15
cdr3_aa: CASSDRDVINEKLFF
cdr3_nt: TGTGCCAGCAGCGACCGGGACGTAATTAATGAAAAACTGTTTTTT

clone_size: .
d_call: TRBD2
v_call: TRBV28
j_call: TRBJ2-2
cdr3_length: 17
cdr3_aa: CASSPGTSGSRTGELFF
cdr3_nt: TGTGCCAGCAGCCCAGGGACTAGCGGGAGTAGGACCGGGGAGCTGTTTTTT

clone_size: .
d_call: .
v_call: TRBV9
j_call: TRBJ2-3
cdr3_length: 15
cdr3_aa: CASSVAGHLTDTQYF
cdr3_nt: TGTGCCAGCAGCGTAGCGGGACACCTCACAGATACGCAGTATTTT

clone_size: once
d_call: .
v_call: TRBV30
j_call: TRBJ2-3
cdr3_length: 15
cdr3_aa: CAWSVAGARTDTQYF
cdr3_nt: TGTGCCTGGAGTGTGGCGGGGGCCCGCACAGATACGCAGTATTTT

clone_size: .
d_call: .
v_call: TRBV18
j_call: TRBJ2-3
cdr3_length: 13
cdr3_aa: CASSPPTTDTQYF
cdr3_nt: TGTGCCAGCTCACCACCGACGACAGATACGCAGTATTTT

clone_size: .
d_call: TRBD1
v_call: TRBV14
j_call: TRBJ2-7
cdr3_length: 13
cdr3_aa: CASSPGTVYEQYF
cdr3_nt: TGTGCCAGCAGTCCCGGGACAGTGTACGAGCAGTACTTC

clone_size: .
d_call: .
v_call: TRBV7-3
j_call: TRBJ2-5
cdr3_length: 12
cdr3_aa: CASSAIGETQYF
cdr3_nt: TGTGCCAGCAGCGCCATCGGGGAGACCCAGTACTTC

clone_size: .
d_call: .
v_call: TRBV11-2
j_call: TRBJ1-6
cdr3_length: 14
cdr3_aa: CASSLGGFSSPLHF
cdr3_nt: TGTGCCAGCAGCTTAGGGGGGTTTTCTTCACCCCTCCACTTT

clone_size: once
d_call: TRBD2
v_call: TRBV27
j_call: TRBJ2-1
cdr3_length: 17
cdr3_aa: CASSLRLAGGVYNEQFF
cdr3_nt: TGTGCCAGCAGTTTGAGACTAGCGGGGGGTGTGTACAATGAGCAGTTCTTC

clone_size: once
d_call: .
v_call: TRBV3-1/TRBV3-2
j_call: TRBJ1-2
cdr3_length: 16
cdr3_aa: CASSQGSGAQIHGYTF
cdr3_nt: TGTGCCAGCAGCCAAGGGTCGGGGGCGCAGATTCATGGCTACACCTTC

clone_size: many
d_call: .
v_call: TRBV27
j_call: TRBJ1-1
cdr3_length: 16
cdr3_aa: CASSSATAVFNTEAFF
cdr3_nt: TGTGCCAGCAGTTCGGCGACCGCGGTATTTAACACTGAAGCTTTCTTT

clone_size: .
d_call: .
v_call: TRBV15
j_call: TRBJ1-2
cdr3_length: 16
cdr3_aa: CATSRDTRKGNYGYTF
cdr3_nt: TGTGCCACCAGCAGAGATACGAGGAAGGGGAACTATGGCTACACCTTC

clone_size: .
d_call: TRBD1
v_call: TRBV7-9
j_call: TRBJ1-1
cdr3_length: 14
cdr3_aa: CASSFTGGNGEAFF
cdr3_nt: TGTGCCAGCAGTTTCACAGGGGGGAACGGTGAAGCTTTCTTT

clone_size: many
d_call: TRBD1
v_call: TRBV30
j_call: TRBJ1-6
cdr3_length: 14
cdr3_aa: CAWRRGQGSSPLHF
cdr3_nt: TGTGCCTGGAGAAGGGGACAGGGGTCCTCACCCCTCCACTTT

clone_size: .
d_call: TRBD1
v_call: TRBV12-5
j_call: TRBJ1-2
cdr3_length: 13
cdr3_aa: CTSGLDRAVGYTF
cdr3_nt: TGTACTAGTGGTTTGGACAGGGCCGTGGGCTACACCTTC

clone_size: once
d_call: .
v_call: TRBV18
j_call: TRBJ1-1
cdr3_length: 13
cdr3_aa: CASSPQQDGEAFF
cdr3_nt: TGTGCCAGCTCACCACAACAGGACGGTGAAGCTTTCTTT

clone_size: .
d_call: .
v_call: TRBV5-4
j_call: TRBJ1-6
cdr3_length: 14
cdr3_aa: CASSLPGDNSPLHF
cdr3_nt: TGTGCCAGCAGCTTACCAGGGGACAATTCACCCCTCCACTTT

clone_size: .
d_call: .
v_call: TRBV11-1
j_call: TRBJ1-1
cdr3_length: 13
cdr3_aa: CASSDRATTEAFF
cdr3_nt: TGTGCCAGCAGCGACCGGGCCACCACTGAAGCTTTCTTT

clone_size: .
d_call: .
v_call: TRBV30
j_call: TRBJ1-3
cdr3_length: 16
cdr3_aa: CAWSSLGHYSGNTIYF
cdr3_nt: TGTGCCTGGAGTTCCCTGGGACACTACTCTGGAAACACCATATATTTT

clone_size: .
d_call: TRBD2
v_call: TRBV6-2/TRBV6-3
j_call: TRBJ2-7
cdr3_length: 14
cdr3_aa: CASSSPGLGGAQYF
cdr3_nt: TGTGCCAGCAGTTCCCCGGGACTAGGCGGCGCGCAGTACTTC

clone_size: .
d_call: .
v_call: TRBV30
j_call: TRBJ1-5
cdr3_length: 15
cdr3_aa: CAWSVFTGGNQPQHF
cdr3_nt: TGTGCCTGGAGTGTATTTACGGGGGGTAATCAGCCCCAGCATTTT